This T cell receptor beta chain comes out of a study of cytomegalovirus exposure and HLA in healthy donors. Whole-study results and caveats: Several of the most significant clusters appeared linked to common viral pathogens, based on a later analysis.

This CDR3 has 14 residues. Germline V gives CDR1 SGHRS, CDR2 YFSETQ. Trimming at V came to 0 bases and at J to 8 bases, leaving 5 bases not matched to a gene. PCR amplification relied on 60 Vbeta primers (plus 13 Jbeta primers). TCRdb's table, derived via immunoSEQ multiplex PCR, lists solely in-frame clones and lacks some. The table includes more than 130,000 clones, roughly 73% detected once. In the case of this clone: Its antigen is unknown.

This chain connects TRBV5-1 to TRBJ2-1; TRBD1 matches at 7 bases. The specimen sequenced was PBMCs. This TCR came from a human donor in good health. This chain's CDR3 is CASSLVDRLDEQFF. DNA of the CDR3: TGCGCCAGCAGCTTGGTGGACAGGCTGGATGAGCAGTTCTTC.